The T cell receptor (beta chain) described here comes from a study of blood T cell repertoires in COVID-19. This table comes from immunoSEQ multiplex PCR, and its TCRdb copy is limited to in-frame clones, with some not included. The data show around 260,000 clones, 88% seen once. The material sequenced was peripheral blood. This clonotype was obtained from a man in his 60s who had recovered from COVID-19.

The CDR3 bases are TGTGCCAGTAGTATAGGGGCAACCTACGAGCAGTACTTC. This sequence encodes CASSIGATYEQYF. The chain carries TRBV19 and TRBJ2-7; no clear D gene. Trimming cost V 1 base and J 2 bases, with 6 bases left between them. CDR1 LNHDA and CDR2 SQIVND come from the germline V gene (reference sequence). This CDR3 is built from 13 residues.